This entry lists 10 T cell receptor beta chains sequenced from one sample in a study of T-cell reconstitution after alpha-beta-depleted transplantation in children. A TCRbeta library incorporating unique molecular identifiers was prepared. Via MiXCR, TCRdb re-called the PCR reads, giving one row per CDR3 protein. The table shows about 610,000 distinct CDR3 sequences, with over 9.5% occurring only once. The sample was PBMCs from the stem cell graft donor, taken from the stem cell graft. The receptor source for this set is a human donor who donated a stem cell graft to a child with acute myeloid leukemia.

This clonotype was observed a few times. This sequence joins TRBV6-5 and TRBJ1-6, with 7 bases identical to TRBD1. Germline V CDR1 and CDR2: MNHEY, SVGAGI. CDR3 length equals 13 residues. V trimming: 7 bases; J trimming: 8 bases; junction bases outside the gene matches: 5. This chain's CDR3 is CASINRGDSPLHF. The CDR3 bases are TGTGCCAGCATTAACAGGGGTGATTCACCCCTCCACTTT.

This clonotype was found a few times. The chain joins TRBV12-5 to TRBJ2-3; TRBD1 might be the D (6 bases). V lost 7 bases and J 4 bases, leaving 18 bases between the germline ends. Germline V gene data show CDR1 as LGHNT and CDR2 as FRNRAP. The CDR3 covers 15 residues. The CDR3 here is CASATAWKGADTQYF. As DNA, the CDR3 is TGTGCTAGTGCCACCGCCTGGAAGGGGGCAGATACGCAGTATTTT.

This clonotype was counted between two and nine times. V is TRBV25-1 and J is TRBJ1-4; TRBD1 agrees at 8 bases. The CDR3 length is 12 residues. J lost 8 bases, V lost 10 bases, and 6 bases had no gene match. Germline CDR1 and CDR2: MGHDK and SYGVNS. The DNA of the CDR3 is TGTGCCACCCAGGGGGCTAGGGAAAAACTGTTTTTT. As protein: CATQGAREKLFF.

This chain connects TRBV6-1 to TRBJ2-1; tentatively, D is TRBD1 (6 bases). Germline V CDR1 and CDR2: MNHNS, SASEGT. The CDR3 has 15 residues. Trimming took off 7 bases at V and 5 bases at J, with 18 bases between the two ends. CDR3 bases: TGTGCCAGCACCTATCCTACAGGGATCGACAATGAGCAGTTCTTC. Amino acid sequence: CASTYPTGIDNEQFF.

This clonotype was detected once. The V gene is TRBV4-3, the J gene TRBJ2-2; tentatively, D is TRBD1 or TRBD2 (6 bases each). V lost 5 bases, J lost 4 bases, and 20 bases lay in between. CDR1 LGHNA and CDR2 YSLEER come from the germline V gene. This CDR3 spans 17 amino acids. The CDR3 DNA follows: TGCGCCAGCAGCGAAGGACGGGGGCCTGATGGCACCGGGGAGCTGTTTTTT. Its protein is CASSEGRGPDGTGELFF.

Concerning this clonotype itself: This may come from a read error, since a much larger clone is one base off. The final CDR3 position lacks the conserved phenylalanine or tryptophan, pointing to a likely read error. The chain is built from TRBV5-1 and TRBJ1-4; D might be TRBD1 (5 bases). Germline CDR1 is SGHRS and CDR2 is YFSETQ. The ends were cut back, 3 bases at V and 8 bases at J, with 14 bases in the middle. There are 14 residues in the CDR3. The CDR3 loop reads CASSYGGENEKLFI. CDR3 DNA: TGCGCCAGCAGCTATGGAGGGGAGAACGAAAAACTGTTTATT.

The V gene is TRBV28, the J gene TRBJ2-7, with D possibly called TRBD1 or TRBD2 (5 bases each). The CDR3 sequence is 15 residues long. V lost 6 bases and J lost 4, with 19 bases in between. Germline values: CDR1 MDHEN, CDR2 SYDVKM. CDR3 coding DNA: TGTGCCAGCAGCCGCCGAGGGGCGGGTGAATACGAGCAGTACTTC. This translates into CASSRRGAGEYEQYF.

The chain recombines TRBV7-8 with TRBJ1-5, with D uncertain. Looked up from germline, CDR1 is SGHVS and CDR2 is FQNEAQ. The CDR3 contains 13 residues. V lost 2 bases and J 5 bases, leaving 7 bases between the germline ends. CDR3 nucleotide sequence: TGTGCCAGCAGCTTATCTCAGCATCAGCCCCAGCATTTT. It translates to CASSLSQHQPQHF.

Only a few counts were recorded for this clonotype. The chain has TRBV12-3 or TRBV12-4 and TRBJ1-4; D is perhaps TRBD1 (5 bases). Trimming removed 5 bases at V and 0 bases at J, with 19 bases between. This CDR3 has 18 amino acids. Here the CDR3 DNA reads TGTGCCAGCAGTCCTCGTCAGGCCCCAGGGACAACTAATGAAAAACTGTTTTTT. Protein sequence: CASSPRQAPGTTNEKLFF.

This clonotype turned up a few times. Written as DNA, the CDR3 is TGTGCCAGCAGTATAAGGGAGCAGCCCCAGCATTTT. As protein: CASSIREQPQHF. V gene TRBV6-6 combines with J gene TRBJ1-5, with no clear D. Per germline, CDR1 MNHNY and CDR2 SVGAGI (reference sequence). This CDR3 region has 12 residues. The germline V and J ends were trimmed by 5 bases and 7 bases, with 9 bases remaining between them.